The T cell receptor beta chain described here comes from a study of vaccination and CD4 T cells after COVID-19. Study findings and constraints: For convalescent patients, 304 of the 307 vaccine-specific clones analyzed were classified as spike mono-reactive. Convalescent patients had a median roughly 86% of post-vaccine SARS-CoV-2-reactive clones that were detected only after vaccination, not before it.

In regard to this clonotype: The target antigen is unknown.

The V end was cut by 0 bases, the J end by 1 base, with 11 bases between. CDR3 size: 16 residues. Germline CDR1 MRHNA, CDR2 SNTAGT. In TCRdb, the PCR reads were re-called with MiXCR into one record per CDR3 protein. This sample has 30,000 or so distinct CDR3 sequences, with 49% found just once. Time point denoted: late sampling 161 to 241 days after vaccination in three convalescent patients. This TCR was sampled from a human donor who had recovered from COVID-19. The rearrangement links TRBV6-4 to TRBJ2-3, with D tentatively TRBD2 (5 bases). Sequencing was performed on CD4+ T cells from blood, taken about 7 months after SARS-CoV-2 vaccination. The CDR3 reads CASSDSKDGGTDTQYF. Written as DNA, the CDR3 is TGTGCCAGCAGTGACTCGAAGGACGGGGGCACAGATACGCAGTATTTT.